Sequencing of this T cell receptor (beta chain) was carried out in a study of T cell changes during pregnancy in multiple sclerosis. The ends were cut back, 3 bases at V and 6 bases at J, with 21 bases in the middle. The CDR3 extends over 16 amino acids. Germline V gene lookup returns CDR1 SGDLS and CDR2 YYNGEE. Sequencing was performed with immunoSEQ multiplex PCR; in TCRdb, only in-frame clones are kept and a portion is missing. There are some 40,000 clones in the sample; roughly 90% occur only once, and 4% to 5% lies in the top ten. The TCR was taken from a female donor in good health, enrolled as a control in a pregnancy study. Sequencing used peripheral blood, obtained in the second trimester of pregnancy. The chain carries TRBV9 and TRBJ1-1; TRBD1 is a possible D gene (5 bases). CDR3 in DNA: TGTGCCAGCAGCGATGATCTGGAGGGTAGGGGACCTGAAGCTTTCTTT. Its translation is CASSDDLEGRGPEAFF.